This passage covers 21 T cell receptor beta chains from one sample sequenced in a study of CD8+ T cells in alopecia areata. Treatment indicated: oral pan-JAK inhibitor, 5-10 mg twice daily. The sequencing template was cDNA reverse transcribed from extracted RNA. Generated by immunoSEQ multiplex PCR, the TCRdb table keeps only in-frame clones and is missing some. The table includes 75,000 to 85,000 clones, roughly 66% detected once. The source material was CD8+ T cells sorted from blood, sampled at week 24, from a patient treated with tofacitinib. The receptor source for this set is a human donor with alopecia areata.

V gene TRBV7-2 combines with J gene TRBJ2-5; D remains ambiguous. CDR1 is SGHTA, CDR2 FQGNSA, per germline. Trimming took 5 bases from V and 2 from J, leaving 15 bases between them. This CDR3 is built from 15 residues. CDR3 residues: CASSRDHRPQETQYF. CDR3 bases: TGTGCCAGCAGCCGAGACCACCGGCCTCAAGAGACCCAGTACTTC.

This chain uses TRBV5-1 with TRBJ2-1; TRBD2 aligns across 10 bases. Unmatched junction bases numbered 6, after V lost 4 bases and J lost 2 bases. This CDR3 is 16 amino acids long. Germline lookup yields CDR1 SGHRS and CDR2 YFSETQ. The CDR3 nucleotides are TGCGCCAGCAGCCTGACGGGACTAGCGACCTACAATGAGCAGTTCTTC. It specifies CASSLTGLATYNEQFF.

This clone was observed a handful of times. The chain links TRBV23-1 to TRBJ1-5; no clear D gene. TRBV23-1 belongs to the ORF category, with a function that is uncertain. Trimming cost V 0 bases and J 5 bases, with 11 bases left between them. The CDR3 totals 15 residues. CDR3 in DNA: TGCGCCAGCAGTCAATCAAAAGGTCGCGATCAGCCCCAGCATTTT. Protein: CASSQSKGRDQPQHF.

V usage is TRBV6-5 and J usage is TRBJ2-1; D remains unclear. Germline V lookup: CDR1 MNHEY, CDR2 SVGAGI. This CDR3 region has 13 residues. Trimming removed 5 bases at V and 6 bases at J, with 11 bases between. In DNA, the CDR3 is TGTGCCAGCAGTAGACTGAACCTCAATGAGCAGTTCTTC. This encodes CASSRLNLNEQFF.

CDR3 sequence reads: CASSSRTGWIYGYTF. Written as DNA, the CDR3 is TGTGCCAGCAGTTCTAGGACAGGGTGGATTTATGGCTACACCTTC. The chain employs TRBV27 and TRBJ1-2, with 8 bases identical to TRBD1. This CDR3 spans 15 amino acids. Per germline, CDR1 MNHEY and CDR2 SMNVEV (reference sequence). The J segment lost 5 bases and the V segment lost 4 bases, leaving 9 bases of the junction unmatched.

The chain employs TRBV9 and TRBJ2-7, with D perhaps matching TRBD1 or TRBD2 (5 bases each). Germline CDR1 and CDR2: SGDLS and YYNGEE. V was trimmed by 0 bases and J by 1 base, leaving 11 bases between them. The CDR3 totals 15 residues. CDR3 sequence (DNA): TGTGCCAGCAGCGTAGGGGACCAAAATTCCTACGAGCAGTACTTC. It encodes CASSVGDQNSYEQYF.

This clone has a handful of counts. The rearrangement joins TRBV28 to TRBJ2-3; D remains ambiguous. V lost 5 bases and J lost 5, with 2 bases in between. The CDR3 is 10 residues long. Germline CDR1 is MDHEN and CDR2 is SYDVKM. The CDR3 loop reads CASSKDTQYF. CDR3 nucleotides: TGTGCCAGCAGTAAAGATACGCAGTATTTT.

This clone was seen repeatedly, ten times or more. The chain links TRBV7-3 to TRBJ2-2; no definite D call. The CDR3 is 16 residues long. The V gene lost 0 bases and the J gene lost 11 bases, with 19 bases spanning the gap. The germline V gene has CDR1 SGHTA and CDR2 FQGTGA. The CDR3 region has the DNA TGTGCCAGCAGCTTAACACCTTCGGGTGTCCTGAAAGAGCTGTTTTTT. Translating gives CASSLTPSGVLKELFF.

This clone was seen at least ten times. The gene calls are TRBV29-1 and TRBJ1-4; D uncertain. In germline, CDR1 is SQVTM, CDR2 ANQGSEA. The CDR3 length is 12 residues. V lost 4 bases, J lost 13 bases, and 16 bases lay in between. CDR3 nucleotide sequence: TGCAGCGTTGCGCTCCTCGGGGAGAGACTGTTTTTT. This codes for CSVALLGERLFF.

The CDR3 protein is CASSPPTGRMGNEQYF. CDR3 coding DNA: TGTGCCAGCTCACCACCGACAGGGCGTATGGGTAACGAGCAGTACTTC. The chain recombines TRBV18 with TRBJ2-7; TRBD1 agrees at 7 bases. There are 16 residues in the CDR3. Germline CDR1 reads KGHSH; CDR2 reads LQKENI. V lost 0 bases to trimming and J lost 5 bases; unmatched junction nucleotides: 10.

This clone was recorded a few times. The genes are TRBV7-2 and TRBJ1-2, with D unclear. Germline V gene data show CDR1 as SGHTA and CDR2 as FQGNSA. The CDR3 loop spans 14 amino acids. V was pared by 5 bases and J by 6 bases, with 16 bases between. The CDR3 nucleotides read TGTGCCAGCAGCCCAGCGGTCCAAGGGAATGGCTACACCTTC. Protein: CASSPAVQGNGYTF. Complete variable domain (other parts from reference TRBV7-2 and TRBJ1-2): GAGVSQSPSNKVTEKGKDVELRCDPISGHTALYWYRQSLGQGLEFLIYFQGNSAPDKSGLPSDRFSAERTGGSVSTLTIQRTQQEDSAVYLCASSPAVQGNGYTFGSGTRLTVV.

The chain carries TRBV15 and TRBJ2-3, with 9 bases identical to TRBD1. Per the germline V gene, CDR1 is LNHNV and CDR2 is YYDKDF (reference sequence). CDR3 size: 15 residues. V shed 6 bases and J 4 bases; nucleotides not matched to a gene: 8. CDR3 loop: CATSQGQGGADTQYF. DNA of the CDR3: TGTGCCACCAGTCAGGGACAGGGTGGCGCAGATACGCAGTATTTT. The full variable domain, in which reference TRBV15 and TRBJ2-3 provide the parts outside the CDR3, is DAMVIQNPRYQVTQFGKPVTLSCSQTLNHNVMYWYQQKSSQAPKLLFHYYDKDFNNEADTPDNFQSRRPNTSFCFLDIRSPGLGDTAMYLCATSQGQGGADTQYFGPGTRLTVL.

The chain employs TRBV2 and TRBJ1-1; no clear D gene. The germline V gene has CDR1 SNHLY and CDR2 FYNNEI. This CDR3 is built from 14 residues. V lost 4 bases, J lost 1 base, and 10 bases lay in between. The CDR3 DNA reads TGTGCCAGCAGTGGGGGTCCTAGGAACACTGAAGCTTTCTTT. It yields the protein CASSGGPRNTEAFF.

The chain joins TRBV7-9 to TRBJ2-5; D ambiguous. The CDR3 spans 10 residues. V lost 5 bases to trimming and J lost 4 bases, with 2 bases between them. Per the germline V gene, CDR1 is SEHNR and CDR2 is FQNEAQ (reference sequence). Written as DNA, the CDR3 is TGTGCCAGCAGCCGAGAGACCCAGTACTTC. This codes for CASSRETQYF.

This sequence joins TRBV30 and TRBJ2-1; 8 bases fit TRBD1. The germline V gene has CDR1 GTSNPN and CDR2 SVGIG (reference sequence). The J segment lost 8 bases and the V segment lost 2 bases, leaving 8 bases of the junction unmatched. This CDR3 is built from 14 residues. The CDR3 region is CAWSTGQGLHEQFF. The CDR3 DNA is TGTGCCTGGAGTACCGGACAGGGCCTCCATGAGCAGTTCTTC.

This clone was detected a few times. V gene TRBV7-3 combines with J gene TRBJ2-2, with 11 positions matching TRBD2. The CDR3 has 21 amino acids. From germline, CDR1 is SGHTA and CDR2 FQGTGA. Trimming removed 5 bases from V and 3 bases from J; junction bases left unmatched: 20. In nucleotides, the CDR3 is TGTGCCAGCAGCCTTGCCGGTTCCGGGACTAGCGGAGAAGGCGACACCGGGGAGCTGTTTTTT. Translated, it gives CASSLAGSGTSGEGDTGELFF.

The chain uses TRBV6-6 and TRBJ1-1, with D unresolved. Germline CDR1 is MNHNY and CDR2 is SVGAGI (reference sequence). V shed 6 bases and J shed 4 bases, with 9 bases lying between them. CDR3 length: 12 residues. CDR3 protein: CASSHGTTEAFF. DNA for the CDR3: TGTGCCAGCAGCCATGGAACCACTGAAGCTTTCTTT.

The genes are TRBV11-2 and TRBJ2-7, with D uncertain. From germline, CDR1 is SGHAT and CDR2 FQNNGV. V was clipped by 2 bases and J by 4 bases, with 3 bases between them. This CDR3 is 11 amino acids long. The CDR3 region is CASSLNYEQYF. The CDR3, as DNA: TGTGCCAGCAGCTTAAATTACGAGCAGTACTTC. Using reference TRBV11-2 and TRBJ2-7 for the parts outside the CDR3, the full variable domain is EAGVAQSPRYKIIEKRQSVAFWCNPISGHATLYWYQQILGQGPKLLIQFQNNGVVDDSQLPKDRFSAERLKGVDSTLKIQPAKLEDSAVYLCASSLNYEQYFGPGTRLTVT.

The chain has TRBV7-9 and TRBJ2-5; TRBD2 might be the D (6 bases). Trimming removed 3 bases from V and 2 bases from J, with 10 bases in between. Per germline, CDR1 SEHNR and CDR2 FQNEAQ (reference sequence). The CDR3 is 14 amino acids. CDR3 residues: CASSFMGLQETQYF. The CDR3 bases are TGTGCCAGCAGCTTCATGGGACTTCAAGAGACCCAGTACTTC.

The rearrangement uses TRBV29-1 and TRBJ2-3, with 7 bases identical to TRBD1. The CDR3 is 13 amino acids. Per the germline V gene, CDR1 is SQVTM and CDR2 is ANQGSEA. The CDR3 region has the DNA TGCGGCCAACAGGGGCCCTTCACAGATACGCAGTATTTT. This encodes CGQQGPFTDTQYF.

In this sample, this clone turned up many times. The chain carries TRBV9 and TRBJ2-7; 9 positions agree with TRBD2. The J segment lost 2 bases and the V segment lost 2 bases, leaving 8 bases of the junction unmatched. In germline, CDR1 is SGDLS, CDR2 YYNGEE. This CDR3 contains 16 residues. The CDR3 nucleotides are TGTGCCAGCAGCGTGCGGGAGGGGACTGCAACCTACGAGCAGTACTTC. It encodes CASSVREGTATYEQYF.